Listed below are T cell receptor beta chains from one sample, sequenced in a study of blood T cells in healthy people across ages. A single record per CDR3 protein comes from TCRdb applying MiXCR to the 5' RACE reads. Counted here are about 970,000 distinct CDR3 sequences, just over 50% occurring once; the ten biggest clones make up over 20%. Sequenced sample: blood. All receptors derive from a woman aged 55-69 years in good health. Both conserved end residues are part of each CDR3. The order of the fields is CDR3 protein, CDR3 DNA, D gene, V gene, clone size, J gene. A D gene is named only where the DNA matches it firmly. Only part of the rows carry a size: once, few, many, or a class if the clone is expanded.

CASSLIGYEQYF,TGTGCCAGCAGCTTAATTGGGTACGAGCAGTACTTC,NA,TRBV7-2,many,TRBJ2-7
CASSPGGLGGQETQYF,TGTGCCAGTAGCCCAGGAGGGCTTGGCGGCCAAGAGACCCAGTACTTC,NA,TRBV7-2,NA,TRBJ2-5
CASRTRLDTQYF,TGTGCCAGCAGAACTCGCCTAGATACGCAGTATTTT,NA,TRBV6-2/TRBV6-3,NA,TRBJ2-3
CAISELGGREQFF,TGTGCCATCAGTGAGTTGGGGGGTCGGGAGCAGTTCTTC,NA,TRBV10-3,few,TRBJ2-1
CASSQEKITNEKLFF,TGCGCCAGCAGCCAAGAAAAGATTACTAATGAAAAACTGTTTTTT,NA,TRBV4-1,NA,TRBJ1-4
CASSLLTGFYGYTF,TGTGCCAGCAGCCTCCTCACAGGGTTCTATGGCTACACCTTC,NA,TRBV3-1,NA,TRBJ1-2
CASSPKQPTSSYEQYF,TGTGCCAGCAGCCCTAAGCAGCCCACGAGCTCCTACGAGCAGTACTTC,NA,TRBV7-3,NA,TRBJ2-7
CAISTRDRATEQYF,TGTGCCATCAGTACCCGGGACAGAGCGACTGAGCAGTACTTC,TRBD1,TRBV10-3,NA,TRBJ2-5
CSFGGTSGKTTSLHNEQFF,TGCAGCTTCGGCGGGACTAGCGGGAAAACGACCTCACTTCACAATGAGCAGTTCTTC,TRBD2,TRBV20-1,NA,TRBJ2-1
CASLPAGTLSLHF,TGTGCCAGCCTCCCAGCAGGGACTCTGTCCCTCCACTTT,NA,TRBV27,NA,TRBJ1-6
CSVGGGFGYEQYF,TGCAGCGTTGGCGGGGGGTTTGGCTACGAGCAGTACTTC,TRBD2,TRBV29-1,NA,TRBJ2-7
CASSWGTASYEQYF,TGTGCCAGCAGCTGGGGGACAGCCTCCTACGAGCAGTACTTC,TRBD1,TRBV11-2,few,TRBJ2-7
CAGQGAPGYTF,TGTGCCGGACAGGGGGCGCCCGGCTACACCTTC,NA,TRBV21-1,NA,TRBJ1-2
CASSLAGGPLNIQYF,TGTGCCAGCAGCTTAGCGGGAGGGCCCCTAAACATTCAGTACTTC,TRBD2,TRBV7-6,few,TRBJ2-4
CASSFYSQETQYF,TGTGCCAGCAGTTTTTACAGCCAAGAGACCCAGTACTTC,NA,TRBV12-3/TRBV12-4,few,TRBJ2-5
CASTGTTSTDTQYF,TGTGCCAGCACTGGGACTACTAGCACAGATACGCAGTATTTT,TRBD2,TRBV7-9,NA,TRBJ2-3
CASSSGLLHEQYF,TGTGCCAGCAGTTCCGGATTGCTCCACGAGCAGTACTTC,NA,TRBV27,NA,TRBJ2-7
CASAGVPYEQYF,TGTGCCAGCGCCGGGGTCCCCTACGAGCAGTACTTC,NA,TRBV28,NA,TRBJ2-7